The sequence of this T cell receptor (beta chain) was determined in a study of cytomegalovirus exposure and HLA in healthy donors. Germline-derived CDR1 and CDR2 are MNHEY and SMNVEV (reference sequence). The CDR3 is made up of 16 amino acids. V shed 7 bases and J shed 0 bases, with 13 bases lying between them. Vbeta (60) and Jbeta (13) primers were used in the PCR. The assay was immunoSEQ multiplex PCR, and TCRdb's table has in-frame clones only and misses some. The sample totals 60,000 to 70,000 clones. Concerning this clone itself: Its antigen is not identified.

The study's findings and limits: It was in a later analysis that TCR association rates were seen to vary by HLA locus, highest for DRB1 and lowest for HLA-C.

This TCR derives from a boy aged 5-17 years in good health and CMV-seronegative. The chain recombines TRBV27 with TRBJ1-6; D gene uncertain. The sequenced sample consisted of PBMCs. The CDR3 loop is CASTPVRDSYNSPLHF. The DNA of the CDR3 is TGTGCCAGCACCCCCGTCCGGGACTCCTATAATTCACCCCTCCACTTT.